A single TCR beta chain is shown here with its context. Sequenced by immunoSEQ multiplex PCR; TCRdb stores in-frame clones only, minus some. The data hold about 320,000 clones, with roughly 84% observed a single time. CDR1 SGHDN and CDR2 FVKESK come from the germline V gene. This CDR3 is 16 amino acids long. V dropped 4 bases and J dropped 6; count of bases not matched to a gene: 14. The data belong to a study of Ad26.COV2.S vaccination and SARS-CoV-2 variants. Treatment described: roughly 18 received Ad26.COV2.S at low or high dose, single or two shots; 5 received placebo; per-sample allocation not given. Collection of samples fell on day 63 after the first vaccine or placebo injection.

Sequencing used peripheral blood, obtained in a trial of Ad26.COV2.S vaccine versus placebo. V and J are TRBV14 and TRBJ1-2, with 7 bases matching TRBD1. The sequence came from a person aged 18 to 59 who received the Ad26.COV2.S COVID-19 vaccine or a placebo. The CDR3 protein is CASSLDRGQVRDGYTF. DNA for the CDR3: TGTGCCAGCAGCCTCGATCGAGGACAGGTCCGAGATGGCTACACCTTC.